These 27 T cell receptor beta chains were sequenced from one sample in a study of blood T cell repertoires in COVID-19. Sequencing used immunoSEQ multiplex PCR; TCRdb keeps in-frame clones, though not all of them. This sample carries about 12,000 clones, around 90% of them seen once, and the ten largest clones take more than 25%. The sample taken for sequencing was peripheral blood. The receptor set was obtained from an older woman with active COVID-19.

This clone showed up just once. This chain connects TRBV4-3 to TRBJ2-7; tentative D call: TRBD2 (6 bases). The V end lost 1 base, the J end lost 4 bases, and 11 bases lay between the germline ends. The CDR3 is 14 amino acids. Germline values: CDR1 LGHNA, CDR2 YSLEER. The CDR3 nucleotides read TGCGCCAGCAGCCAAGGGTCCGGGACTTACGAGCAGTACTTC. Protein product: CASSQGSGTYEQYF.

The chain couples TRBV10-3 to TRBJ2-1; a possible D gene is TRBD1 (6 bases). The CDR3 has 16 amino acids. With 6 bases removed from V and 0 bases from J, the gap between germline ends came to 15 bases. In germline, CDR1 is ENHRY, CDR2 SYGVKD. Written as DNA, the CDR3 is TGTGCCATCAGGGGGCAGGGGCTTAGCTCCTACAATGAGCAGTTCTTC. It encodes CAIRGQGLSSYNEQFF.

The J gene is TRBJ2-5, the V gene TRBV5-1; 8 nucleotides agree with TRBD1. Looked up from germline, CDR1 is SGHRS and CDR2 is YFSETQ. V trimming: 4 bases; J trimming: 5 bases; junction bases outside the gene matches: 10. The CDR3 contains 15 residues. The CDR3 region has the DNA TGCGCCAGCAGCCTGGGGGACAGGCGAGGGGAGACCCAGTACTTC. This codes for CASSLGDRRGETQYF.

The chain uses TRBV7-9 and TRBJ2-1; D possibly corresponds to TRBD2 (6 bases). CDR1 SEHNR and CDR2 FQNEAQ come from the germline V gene (reference sequence). Trimming stripped 1 base from V and 3 bases from J, with 13 bases between. This CDR3 is built from 16 residues. CDR3 bases: TGTGCCAGCAGCTTAGGAACGGGAGAGCTCTACAATGAGCAGTTCTTC. It yields the protein CASSLGTGELYNEQFF.

The V and J genes are TRBV6-6 and TRBJ2-3; 9 bases fit TRBD2. Looked up from germline, CDR1 is MNHNY and CDR2 is SVGAGI (reference sequence). The CDR3 contains 15 residues. V gave up 2 bases and J gave up 4 bases; unmatched junction bases: 4. The CDR3 region is CASSYIAGVPDTQYF. The CDR3 nucleotides are TGTGCCAGCAGTTACATAGCGGGAGTCCCAGATACGCAGTATTTT.

The chain has TRBV19 and TRBJ2-1; 7 nucleotides align to TRBD2. Germline V gene data show CDR1 as LNHDA and CDR2 as SQIVND (reference sequence). Unmatched junction bases numbered 6, after V lost 7 bases and J lost 0 bases. The CDR3 covers 15 residues. The CDR3 sequence is CASTRDYISYNEQFF. The CDR3 DNA reads TGTGCCAGTACTCGGGACTACATCTCCTACAATGAGCAGTTCTTC.

J is TRBJ2-7 and V is TRBV28; D not resolved. There are 12 residues in the CDR3. V lost 2 bases, J lost 3 bases, and 5 bases lay in between. The germline gives CDR1 MDHEN, CDR2 SYDVKM. The CDR3, as DNA: TGTGCCAGCAGTTTACTCAGCTACGAGCAGTACTTC. It is translated as CASSLLSYEQYF.

The chain is built from TRBV5-5 and TRBJ2-2, with 7 bases aligning to TRBD2. From germline, CDR1 is SGHKS and CDR2 YYEKEE (reference sequence). J was trimmed by 2 bases and V by 1 base; bases with no gene match: 8. CDR3 length: 17 amino acids. CDR3 sequence reads: CASSLRSGAGNTGELFF. The CDR3 DNA is TGTGCCAGCAGCTTGAGGTCGGGAGCGGGAAACACCGGGGAGCTGTTTTTT. The variable domain in full, completed from reference TRBV5-5 and TRBJ2-2, reads DAGVTQSPTHLIKTRGQQVTLRCSPISGHKSVSWYQQVLGQGPQFIFQYYEKEERGRGNFPDRFSARQFPNYSSELNVNALLLGDSALYLCASSLRSGAGNTGELFFGEGSRLTVL.

V is TRBV5-1 and J is TRBJ1-1; D may be TRBD1 (6 bases). The V end lost 0 bases, the J end lost 2 bases, and 8 bases lay between the germline ends. This CDR3 is built from 14 residues. Germline V CDR1 and CDR2: SGHRS, YFSETQ. The CDR3 region has the DNA TGCGCCAGCAGCTTGGCAGGGGCTAACACTGAAGCTTTCTTT. It translates to CASSLAGANTEAFF. Combining the CDR3 with reference TRBV5-1 and TRBJ1-1 gives the whole variable domain KAGVTQTPRYLIKTRGQQVTLSCSPISGHRSVSWYQQTPGQGLQFLFEYFSETQRNKGNFPGRFSGRQFSNSRSEMNVSTLELGDSALYLCASSLAGANTEAFFGQGTRLTVV.

The chain links TRBV10-1 to TRBJ2-1; 7 bases fit TRBD2. The CDR3 runs to 15 residues. Germline assignment: CDR1 WNHNN and CDR2 SYGVQD (reference sequence). V gave up 4 bases and J gave up 4 bases; unmatched junction bases: 7. CDR3 protein: CASSGGSGPYNEQFF. Here the CDR3 DNA reads TGCGCCAGCAGTGGGGGTAGCGGGCCATACAATGAGCAGTTCTTC.

This sequence joins TRBV28 and TRBJ1-2, with a weak D call TRBD1 (6 bases). Germline CDR1 MDHEN, CDR2 SYDVKM. There are 14 residues in the CDR3. Trimming pared 5 bases from V and 7 bases from J, leaving 17 bases between. The CDR3 nucleotides read TGTGCCAGCAGTCTACAGGGCAACCCTGGTGGCTACACCTTC. Protein: CASSLQGNPGGYTF.

This sequence joins TRBV9 and TRBJ2-3; 11 nucleotides agree with TRBD2. Germline CDR1 and CDR2: SGDLS and YYNGEE. This CDR3 region has 16 residues. The ends lost 3 bases at V and 1 base at J; junction bases unmatched: 4. CDR3 amino acids: CASSATTSGGTDTQYF. CDR3 nucleotides: TGTGCCAGCAGCGCTACGACTAGCGGGGGCACAGATACGCAGTATTTT.

The chain employs TRBV5-4 and TRBJ2-1; TRBD2 aligns across 7 bases. The junction had 7 bases not matched to a gene; V was cut back by 0 bases and J by 4 bases. The germline gives CDR1 SGHNT, CDR2 YYREEE (reference sequence). The CDR3 is 16 amino acids. CDR3 nucleotide sequence: TGTGCCAGCAGCTTGGGCCCTAGCGGCCAGTACAATGAGCAGTTCTTC. Translating gives CASSLGPSGQYNEQFF.

The rearrangement links TRBV5-4 to TRBJ2-7, with 13 bases lining up with TRBD2. This CDR3 contains 16 residues. Germline V gives CDR1 SGHNT, CDR2 YYREEE (reference sequence). V lost 4 bases to trimming and J lost 7 bases; unmatched junction nucleotides: 11. The CDR3 DNA follows: TGTGCCAGCAGCAGTAGGACTAGCGGGAGAGGGGGGGAGCAGTACTTC. Protein sequence: CASSSRTSGRGGEQYF.

This sequence joins TRBV12-3 or TRBV12-4 and TRBJ1-1; possibly TRBD1 for D (6 bases). V gave up 6 bases and J gave up 1 base, with 9 bases separating them. The CDR3 sequence is 13 residues long. CDR3 sequence: CASSLGQNTEAFF. The CDR3, as DNA: TGTGCCAGCAGCCTGGGACAGAACACTGAAGCTTTCTTT.

This clone was seen only once. Germline is not matched at one junction end, which may reflect a read error. Other DNA sequences in the same sample also yield this CDR3. The V call is TRBV24-1, the J call TRBJ2-1, with a tentative D call TRBD2 (10 bases). Germline lookup yields CDR1 KGHDR and CDR2 SFDVKD. This CDR3 has 21 amino acids. CDR3 DNA sequence: TGTGCCACCAGCGATTTGCCGGGACAGGGCCGAGCGGGGGGGACCTACAATGAGCAGTTCTTC. It is translated as CATSDLPGQGRAGGTYNEQFF.

The chain has TRBV19 and TRBJ2-7; 11 positions agree with TRBD1. Trimming removed 5 bases from V and 7 bases from J; junction bases left unmatched: 7. There are 14 residues in the CDR3. Germline CDR1 reads LNHDA; CDR2 reads SQIVND (reference sequence). CDR3 protein: CASSPSRDRGEQYF. CDR3 in DNA: TGTGCCAGTAGTCCCTCCCGGGACAGGGGGGAGCAGTACTTC.

This rearrangement joins TRBV24-1 to TRBJ2-5; D unresolved. V lost 3 bases and J lost 2, with 12 bases in between. The CDR3 has 15 amino acids. Germline CDR1 is KGHDR and CDR2 is SFDVKD. The CDR3 sequence is CATSDLSGSQETQYF. The DNA for the CDR3 is TGTGCCACCAGTGATCTGTCCGGGTCGCAAGAGACCCAGTACTTC.

This sequence joins TRBV30 and TRBJ2-2, with D possibly being TRBD2 (6 bases). This CDR3 is built from 16 residues. The germline V and J ends were trimmed by 4 bases and 0 bases, with 15 bases remaining between them. CDR1 GTSNPN and CDR2 SVGIG come from the germline V gene (reference sequence). CDR3 loop: CAWKKTSSANTGELFF. The CDR3 bases are TGTGCCTGGAAAAAGACTAGTTCCGCGAACACCGGGGAGCTGTTTTTT.

The chain combines TRBV18 with TRBJ1-6; TRBD1 matches 8 bases. The junction had 7 bases not matched to a gene; V was cut back by 6 bases and J by 6 bases. Germline loops: CDR1 KGHSH, CDR2 LQKENI. The CDR3 sequence is 15 residues long. CDR3 sequence reads: CASSQNGQGNSPLHF. The CDR3 DNA reads TGTGCCAGCTCCCAAAACGGACAGGGTAATTCACCCCTCCACTTT.

This chain connects TRBV3-1 (or the pseudogene TRBV3-2) to TRBJ2-7, with 11 bases that match TRBD2. Trimming took 3 bases from V and 4 from J; bases not matched to a gene: 11. CDR3 length equals 17 residues. Per germline, CDR1 LGHDT and CDR2 YNNKEL (reference sequence). CDR3: CASSQATSGRWAYEQYF. CDR3 bases: TGTGCCAGCAGCCAGGCAACTAGCGGGAGATGGGCGTACGAGCAGTACTTC.

The rearrangement joins TRBV3-1 (or the pseudogene TRBV3-2) to TRBJ2-1; 8 nucleotides line up with TRBD2. V was pared by 3 bases and J by 3 bases, with 4 bases of the junction left unmatched. Germline values: CDR1 LGHDT, CDR2 YNNKEL (reference sequence). The CDR3 length is 15 residues. The CDR3 loop reads CASSQATSGYNEQFF. The CDR3 DNA is TGTGCCAGCAGCCAGGCCACTAGCGGCTACAATGAGCAGTTCTTC.

V is TRBV19 and J is TRBJ2-3; 11 nucleotides match TRBD2. V lost 5 bases, J lost 5 bases, and 3 bases stayed unmatched. The CDR3 sequence is 14 residues long. Germline lookup yields CDR1 LNHDA and CDR2 SQIVND (reference sequence). CDR3 coding DNA: TGTGCCAGTAGTCCCGGACTAGCGGGAGATACGCAGTATTTT. Translation: CASSPGLAGDTQYF.

The chain has TRBV19 and TRBJ1-3; 11 nucleotides align to TRBD1. Germline V lookup: CDR1 LNHDA, CDR2 SQIVND (reference sequence). This CDR3 has 18 residues. V shed 6 bases, J shed 3 bases, and the junction held 13 bases outside the gene matches. The CDR3 region has the DNA TGTGCCAGTAGCCAGAGGACAGGGGGCTCCGTTTTTGGAAACACCATATATTTT. Its translation is CASSQRTGGSVFGNTIYF.

V and J are TRBV5-1 and TRBJ2-7, with TRBD1 matching over 9 bases. V trimming: 2 bases; J trimming: 8 bases; junction bases outside the gene matches: 8. The germline V gene has CDR1 SGHRS and CDR2 YFSETQ. The CDR3 has 14 residues. Here the CDR3 DNA reads TGCGCCAGCAGCTTAGGACAGGGGCCTACTCAGCAGTACTTC. This encodes CASSLGQGPTQQYF.

This clone came up once. The gene calls are TRBV29-1 and TRBJ1-4; 9 bases match TRBD1. The V and J ends lost 4 bases and 9 bases, in that order; junction bases with no gene match: 6. The CDR3 sequence is 13 residues long. CDR1 SQVTM and CDR2 ANQGSEA come from the germline V gene. CDR3 in amino acids: CSVVVGTGKKLFF. Here the CDR3 DNA reads TGCAGCGTTGTTGTGGGGACAGGGAAAAAACTGTTTTTT.

This rearrangement joins TRBV11-3 to TRBJ2-3; possible D gene TRBD2, 5 bases. Germline loops: CDR1 SGHNT, CDR2 YENEEA. The CDR3 runs 15 residues. V was trimmed by 1 base and J by 3 bases, leaving 11 bases between them. In DNA form, the CDR3 reads TGTGCCAGCAGCTTAGCGGGAAGTGGGACAGATACGCAGTATTTT. This gives the protein CASSLAGSGTDTQYF.